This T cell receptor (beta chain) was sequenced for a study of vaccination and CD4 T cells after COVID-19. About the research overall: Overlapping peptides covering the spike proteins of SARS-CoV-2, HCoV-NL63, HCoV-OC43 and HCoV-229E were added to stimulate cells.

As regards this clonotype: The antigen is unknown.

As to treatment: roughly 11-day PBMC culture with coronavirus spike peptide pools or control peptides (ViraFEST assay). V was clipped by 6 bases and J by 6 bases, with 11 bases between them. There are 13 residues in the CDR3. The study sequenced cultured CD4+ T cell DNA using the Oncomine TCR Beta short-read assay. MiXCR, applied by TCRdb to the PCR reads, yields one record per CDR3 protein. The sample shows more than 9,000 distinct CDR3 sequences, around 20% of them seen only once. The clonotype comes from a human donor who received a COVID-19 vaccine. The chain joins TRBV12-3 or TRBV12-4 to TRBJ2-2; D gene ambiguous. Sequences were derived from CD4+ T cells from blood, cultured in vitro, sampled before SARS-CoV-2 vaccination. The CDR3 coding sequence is TGTGCCAGCAGCCTAGGTGTGGCCGGGGAGCTGTTTTTT. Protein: CASSLGVAGELFF.